This entry lists 19 T cell receptor beta chains sequenced from one sample in a study of OX40 agonist ivuxolimab in advanced cancers. Some clones are missing from TCRdb's copy, which holds only in-frame ones; the method was immunoSEQ multiplex PCR. The sample has about 82,000 clones, 70% to 90% seen once; the top ten hold around 0.84%. The sample consisted of CD4+ or CD8+ T cells sorted from blood, taken in a trial of the OX40 agonist ivuxolimab. The receptors come from an adult with an advanced solid tumor such as melanoma, head and neck, liver or kidney cancer.

The J gene is TRBJ2-3, the V gene TRBV7-9; D remains unclear. The V gene lost 5 bases and the J gene lost 5 bases, with 17 bases spanning the gap. Germline V gene lookup returns CDR1 SEHNR and CDR2 FQNEAQ (reference sequence). The CDR3 contains 15 residues. CDR3 region: CASSPKRRLGDTQYF. For the CDR3, the DNA is TGTGCCAGCAGCCCAAAGAGGCGGCTGGGAGATACGCAGTATTTT. Full variable domain (missing parts from reference TRBV7-9 and TRBJ2-3): DTGVSQNPRHKITKRGQNVTFRCDPISEHNRLYWYRQTLGQGPEFLTYFQNEAQLEKSRLLSDRFSAERPKGSFSTLEIQRTEQGDSAMYLCASSPKRRLGDTQYFGPGTRLTVL.

The chain links TRBV2 to TRBJ1-1, with TRBD1 matching over 11 bases. CDR1 SNHLY and CDR2 FYNNEI come from the germline V gene. Germline trimming cut 6 bases from V and 4 bases from J; bases unmatched to any gene: 16. The CDR3 is made up of 18 amino acids. CDR3 amino acids: CASRPRTGGPLVGTEAFF. Written as DNA, the CDR3 is TGTGCCAGCAGGCCCAGGACAGGGGGCCCCTTAGTAGGCACTGAAGCTTTCTTT.

The chain carries TRBV18 and TRBJ2-1; 10 bases fit TRBD1. V lost 2 bases and J lost 6; bases outside the gene matches: 4. Germline-derived CDR1 and CDR2 are KGHSH and LQKENI. CDR3 length: 15 amino acids. The CDR3 DNA reads TGTGCCAGCTCACCAGGGACAGGGGCGGCCAATGAGCAGTTCTTC. Translated, it gives CASSPGTGAANEQFF.

This chain uses TRBV7-2 with TRBJ2-7, with 12 bases aligning to TRBD1. The CDR3 extends over 15 amino acids. Looked up from germline, CDR1 is SGHTA and CDR2 is FQGNSA. Losses at the gene ends were 5 bases for V and 3 bases for J; bases not matched to a gene: 5. The CDR3 region is CASSLGTGGFYEQYF. The CDR3, as DNA: TGTGCCAGCAGCCTAGGGACAGGGGGCTTCTACGAGCAGTACTTC.

The genes are TRBV19 and TRBJ1-2; 8 bases are a match to TRBD1. V dropped 1 base and J dropped 8; count of bases not matched to a gene: 12. CDR1 and CDR2 (germline): LNHDA, SQIVND (reference sequence). The CDR3 spans 16 residues. The CDR3 bases are TGTGCCAGTAGTATAGGGGCCGACAGGGGAAGAAAGGGCTACACCTTC. Its protein product is CASSIGADRGRKGYTF. Drawing the rest from reference TRBV19 and TRBJ1-2, the complete variable domain is DGGITQSPKYLFRKEGQNVTLSCEQNLNHDAMYWYRQDPGQGLRLIYYSQIVNDFQKGDIAEGYSVSREKKESFPLTVTSAQKNPTAFYLCASSIGADRGRKGYTFGSGTRLTVV.

The chain links TRBV9 to TRBJ2-5; D is unresolved. Germline V gene lookup returns CDR1 SGDLS and CDR2 YYNGEE. The germline V and J ends were trimmed by 5 bases and 2 bases, with 13 bases remaining between them. This CDR3 spans 14 amino acids. CDR3 loop: CASSLGPPQETQYF. CDR3 nucleotides: TGTGCCAGCAGTTTAGGTCCCCCACAAGAGACCCAGTACTTC.

V and J are TRBV11-2 and TRBJ2-3, with 7 bases matching TRBD1. Germline CDR1 and CDR2: SGHAT and FQNNGV. The trim removed 6 bases at V and 4 bases at J, leaving 4 bases unmatched. This CDR3 contains 13 residues. The CDR3 reads CASRSTGPDTQYF. The CDR3 DNA reads as TGTGCCAGCAGGTCGACAGGGCCAGATACGCAGTATTTT.

CDR3 loop: CASSPGQGAIVKNIQYF. The DNA of the CDR3 is TGCGCCAGCAGCCCGGGACAGGGGGCGATAGTCAAAAACATTCAGTACTTC. J is TRBJ2-4 and V is TRBV4-1; 12 bases are shared with TRBD1. This CDR3 is 17 amino acids long. The trim removed 4 bases at V and 3 bases at J, leaving 7 bases unmatched. Germline V gives CDR1 MGHRA, CDR2 YSYEKL.

The CDR3 DNA follows: TGTGCCTGGTCCTTGGCCGGGACAGTCTCCTACGAGCAGTACTTC. It encodes CAWSLAGTVSYEQYF. The V call is TRBV30, the J call TRBJ2-7; 7 positions match TRBD1. There are 15 residues in the CDR3. Germline V CDR1 and CDR2: GTSNPN, SVGIG (reference sequence). J was trimmed by 0 bases and V by 5 bases; bases with no gene match: 10.

This clone was counted between two and nine times. This chain uses TRBV9 with TRBJ1-1; a possible D gene is TRBD1 (5 bases). The germline V gene encodes CDR1 SGDLS and CDR2 YYNGEE. The CDR3 is 14 amino acids. V lost 1 base, J lost 5 bases, and 12 bases lay in between. For the CDR3, the DNA is TGTGCCAGCAGCGTACAGGGAGAGGGGACTGAAGCTTTCTTT. Its protein is CASSVQGEGTEAFF.

V and J are TRBV4-1 and TRBJ2-1; 9 positions agree with TRBD2. The trim removed 0 bases at V and 5 bases at J, leaving 5 bases unmatched. This CDR3 has 16 amino acids. Germline V lookup: CDR1 MGHRA, CDR2 YSYEKL. CDR3 coding DNA: TGCGCCAGCAGCCAAGAAGGCGGGGGGGCCGACAATGAGCAGTTCTTC. Protein sequence: CASSQEGGGADNEQFF.

There are a few counts of this clone. V usage is TRBV30 and J usage is TRBJ1-1, with D hard to call. The ends were cut back, 3 bases at V and 1 base at J, with 9 bases in the middle. The CDR3 runs to 13 residues. Looked up from germline, CDR1 is GTSNPN and CDR2 is SVGIG (reference sequence). CDR3 sequence reads: CAWREGSNTEAFF. CDR3 nucleotides: TGTGCCTGGAGGGAGGGTTCGAACACTGAAGCTTTCTTT.

The rearrangement uses TRBV4-1 and TRBJ1-3; D is unclear. Trimming left V 1 base short and J 0 bases short, with 7 bases between. From germline, CDR1 is MGHRA and CDR2 YSYEKL. The CDR3 contains 15 residues. CDR3: CASSQARDSGNTIYF. CDR3 coding DNA: TGCGCCAGCAGCCAAGCGCGCGACTCTGGAAACACCATATATTTT.

The chain employs TRBV5-1 and TRBJ2-3; the D gene is possibly TRBD1 (5 bases). Between the trimmed V and J ends, which lost 4 bases and 0 bases, there was a span of 18 bases. The CDR3 sequence is 17 residues long. CDR1 and CDR2 from the germline V gene are SGHRS and YFSETQ. This CDR3 reads CASSPALTASSTDTQYF. CDR3 nucleotide sequence: TGCGCCAGCAGCCCCGCTTTGACAGCCTCTAGCACAGATACGCAGTATTTT.

The chain links TRBV6-5 to TRBJ2-1; 11 bases map to TRBD2. Germline trimming cut 8 bases from V and 8 bases from J; bases unmatched to any gene: 5. Germline loops: CDR1 MNHEY, CDR2 SVGAGI. This CDR3 has 13 amino acids. The CDR3 reads CASLSGGGDEQFF. Here the CDR3 DNA reads TGTGCCAGCCTTAGCGGGGGGGGCGATGAGCAGTTCTTC.

This chain links TRBV19 with TRBJ2-7; D is undetermined. V was pared by 3 bases and J by 3 bases, with 9 bases between. Per the germline V gene, CDR1 is LNHDA and CDR2 is SQIVND (reference sequence). CDR3 length equals 13 residues. This CDR3 is CASSITLGYEQYF. As DNA, the CDR3 is TGTGCCAGTAGTATCACTCTGGGCTACGAGCAGTACTTC.

CDR3 region: CASSQSRGPYEQYF. CDR3 nucleotide sequence: TGTGCCAGCTCACAGAGTAGGGGGCCCTACGAGCAGTACTTC. The rearrangement uses TRBV18 and TRBJ2-7, with TRBD1 matching over 7 bases. The V segment lost 4 bases and the J segment 2 bases; nucleotides outside the gene matches: 5. The germline V gene encodes CDR1 KGHSH and CDR2 LQKENI. The CDR3 extends over 14 amino acids.

The chain links TRBV7-2 to TRBJ2-1; possibly TRBD1 or TRBD2 for D (5 bases each). CDR3 length equals 13 residues. V was clipped by 1 base and J by 9 bases, with 10 bases between them. Germline CDR1 and CDR2: SGHTA and FQGNSA. The CDR3, as DNA: TGTGCCAGCAGCTTAGATCGGGGACGTGAGCAGTTCTTC. Translation gives CASSLDRGREQFF.

The J gene is TRBJ1-5, the V gene TRBV7-9; D not certain. The CDR3 covers 13 residues. Trimming took 1 base from V and 6 from J, leaving 7 bases between them. Germline CDR1 reads SEHNR; CDR2 reads FQNEAQ (reference sequence). CDR3 loop: CASSLDSGQPQHF. The CDR3 DNA sequence: TGTGCCAGCAGCTTAGATTCTGGTCAGCCCCAGCATTTT.